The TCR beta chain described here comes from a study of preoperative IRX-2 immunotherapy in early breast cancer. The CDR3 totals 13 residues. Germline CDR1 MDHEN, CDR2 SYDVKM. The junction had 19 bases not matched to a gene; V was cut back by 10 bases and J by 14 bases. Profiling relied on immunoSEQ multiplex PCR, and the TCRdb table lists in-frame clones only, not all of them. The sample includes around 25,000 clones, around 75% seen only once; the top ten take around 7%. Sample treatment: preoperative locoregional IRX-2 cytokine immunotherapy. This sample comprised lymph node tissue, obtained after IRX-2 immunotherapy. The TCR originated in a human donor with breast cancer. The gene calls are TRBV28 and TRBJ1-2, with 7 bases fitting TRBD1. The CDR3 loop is CAIAGANRGMETF. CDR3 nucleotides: TGTGCCATCGCGGGGGCCAACAGGGGAATGGAGACCTTC.